The rows below give T cell receptor beta chains drawn from one sample of a study of T-cell reconstitution after alpha-beta-depleted transplantation in children. TCRdb processed the PCR reads anew with MiXCR; each CDR3 protein has one entry. The sample contains approximately 210,000 distinct CDR3 sequences, more than 15% of which appear only once. Sample: PBMCs, mostly from graft donor cells, taken 360 days after TCRalphabeta/CD19-depleted stem cell transplant. The source of these receptors is a male patient aged 2-10 years who had a stem cell transplant for acute lymphoblastic leukemia, so the T cells may come from the graft donor. The CDR3 runs from the conserved cysteine through the conserved F or W. Each record gives: V gene, J gene, clone size, D gene, CDR3 DNA, CDR3 protein. The D gene is left open where the match is weak. Where a row states a size, it is once, few, many or the class of an expanded clone; other rows omit it.

TRBV5-6	TRBJ1-1	few	TRBD1	TGTGCCAGCAGCTTTTGGACAGGGCAGAACACTGAAGCTTTCTTT	CASSFWTGQNTEAFF
TRBV7-2	TRBJ2-1	few	TRBD2	TGTGCCAGCAGCTTACAGAGCCTTTGGACTAGCGGGAGGGGTGAGCAGTTCTTC	CASSLQSLWTSGRGEQFF
TRBV5-1	TRBJ1-1	-	-	TGCGCCAGCAGCTTGTCCGGGGGGCTTGGTACTGAAGCTTTCTTT	CASSLSGGLGTEAFF
TRBV27	TRBJ2-1	few	TRBD1	TGTGCCAGCACCCTAGGTTGGGGACAGGGGCGCCCCACGATCTACAATGAGCAGTTCTTC	CASTLGWGQGRPTIYNEQFF
TRBV20-1	TRBJ2-5	-	-	TGCAGTGCTAGAGTCGAGGGTTGGGAGGAGACCCAGTACTTC	CSARVEGWEETQYF
TRBV7-2	TRBJ2-2	few	TRBD2	TGTGCCAGCAGCAGACTAGCGGGGGCAGATACCGGGGAGCTGTTTTTT	CASSRLAGADTGELFF
TRBV10-3	TRBJ1-6	few	-	TGTGCCATCAGTGAGTCGGCGAGGAATTCACCCCTCCACTTT	CAISESARNSPLHF
TRBV5-1	TRBJ1-6	few	-	TGCGCCAGCAGCTTGGGGTCAAACCATTCACCCCTCCACTTT	CASSLGSNHSPLHF
TRBV12-3/TRBV12-4	TRBJ2-1	-	-	TGTGCCAGCCCTCCCCCAAATCACTCCTACAATGAGCAGTTCTTC	CASPPPNHSYNEQFF
TRBV5-1	TRBJ2-1	-	-	TGCGCCAGCAGCCCTAAGCCCAGGAGGCTCCTATACAATGAGCAGTTCTTC	CASSPKPRRLLYNEQFF
TRBV7-2	TRBJ2-2	few	TRBD2	TGTGCCAGCAGCTTAAGTAGCGGGGGGGCCGGGACCGGGGAGCTGTTTTTT	CASSLSSGGAGTGELFF
TRBV6-2/TRBV6-3	TRBJ2-1	-	TRBD1	TGTGCCAGCAGTAGGAGGGACAGGGAGTGGGGCAATGAGCAGTTCTTC	CASSRRDREWGNEQFF
TRBV7-9	TRBJ2-3	few	TRBD1	TGTGCCAGCAGCAGGTGGACAGGGGAATCAGATACGCAGTATTTT	CASSRWTGESDTQYF
TRBV20-1	TRBJ2-7	-	-	TGCAGTGCTAGCCACCCCGGCGGGGGCGGGCGCAGTTACGAGCAGTACTTC	CSASHPGGGGRSYEQYF
TRBV7-9	TRBJ1-1	-	-	TGTGCCAGCAGCTTAGTACCGTCCTCGAGGGCTGAAGCTTTCTTT	CASSLVPSSRAEAFF
TRBV6-1	TRBJ2-1	few	TRBD1	TGTGCCAGCAGTAGGACAGGGGGGGGTGAGCAGTTCTTC	CASSRTGGGEQFF
TRBV12-3/TRBV12-4	TRBJ2-6	few	-	TGTGCCAGCACCTCGGGGGCCAACGTCCTGACTTTC	CASTSGANVLTF
TRBV5-1	TRBJ1-2	few	-	TGCGCCAGCAGCTCCCGTGGTGTTTATGGCTACACCTTC	CASSSRGVYGYTF
TRBV29-1	TRBJ2-1	few	-	TGCAGCGTTGAAGATAGGGGCTCCTACAATGAGCAGTTCTTC	CSVEDRGSYNEQFF
TRBV15	TRBJ1-5	few	-	TGTGCCACCAGCTGGGCTAATCACAATCAGCCCCAGCATTTT	CATSWANHNQPQHF
TRBV20-1	TRBJ2-3	few	TRBD2	TGCAGTGCTAGCCGACTAGCGGGGGGCGGCACAGATACGCAGTATTTT	CSASRLAGGGTDTQYF
TRBV10-3	TRBJ2-7	-	TRBD1	TGTGCCACCTGGGACAGGTACCTTGACGAGCAGTACTTC	CATWDRYLDEQYF
TRBV6-2/TRBV6-3	TRBJ2-5	few	-	TGTGCCAGCAGTTATCCACCTATCCAAGAGACCCAGTACTTC	CASSYPPIQETQYF
TRBV3-1	TRBJ1-4	few	-	TGTGCCAGCAGCCAAGCGGTAGGACCCCCAAGTGTTAATGAAAAACTGTTTTTT	CASSQAVGPPSVNEKLFF
TRBV5-1	TRBJ2-3	-	-	TGCGCCAGCAGCTACGTAGGCGGGGCGGCAGATACGCAGTATTTT	CASSYVGGAADTQYF
TRBV5-1	TRBJ2-5	-	TRBD2	TGCGCCAGCAGCTTGGGACTAGCGGGGGGACCACAAGAGACCCAGTACTTC	CASSLGLAGGPQETQYF
TRBV9	TRBJ2-7	-	TRBD1	TGTGCCAGCAGCGTAGGGGACAGGGGCTACGAGCAGTACTTC	CASSVGDRGYEQYF
TRBV12-3/TRBV12-4	TRBJ1-5	few	-	TGTGCCAGCAGTCCCGGTGGGGGCCCTAATCAGCCCCAGCATTTT	CASSPGGGPNQPQHF
TRBV5-1	TRBJ1-3	few	-	TGCGCCAGCAGCTTGGCAGGCTCTCGGTATGGAAACACCATATATTTT	CASSLAGSRYGNTIYF
TRBV4-3	TRBJ2-2	-	-	TGCGCCAGCAGCCAAGATCGGGGCATCCGGGGCGGGGAGCTGTTTTTT	CASSQDRGIRGGELFF
TRBV12-3/TRBV12-4	TRBJ2-3	few	TRBD1	TGTGCCAGCAGGCCGACAGGGGCTAGCACAGATACGCAGTATTTT	CASRPTGASTDTQYF
TRBV12-3/TRBV12-4	TRBJ2-5	few	-	TGTGCCAGCAGTCCTCAAGAAGAGACCCAGTACTTC	CASSPQEETQYF
TRBV7-6	TRBJ1-1	-	-	TGTGCCAGCAGCGCAGCCACGGGGGTCATGAACACTGAAGCTTTCTTT	CASSAATGVMNTEAFF
TRBV20-1	TRBJ2-1	few	-	TGCAGTGCTAGAGATGTGGGTTCGGACAATGAGCAGTTCTTC	CSARDVGSDNEQFF
TRBV6-1	TRBJ1-1	few	TRBD1	TGTGCCAGCAGGAGAGGACAGGGGGGATACATGAACACTGAAGCTTTCTTT	CASRRGQGGYMNTEAFF
TRBV2	TRBJ2-2	-	TRBD1	TGTGCCAGCATGCAGGGGGCGTTTCCCACCGGGGAGCTGTTTTTT	CASMQGAFPTGELFF
TRBV7-9	TRBJ1-1	few	-	TGTGCCAGCAGGGGGACGGAAGCTTTCTTT	CASRGTEAFF
TRBV7-2	TRBJ2-1	-	-	TGTGCCAGCAGCTTCGTTGCAGTCAATGAGCAGTTCTTC	CASSFVAVNEQFF
TRBV12-5	TRBJ2-7	-	-	TGTGCTAGTGGTCCCCTGGGTGCGAGTTCGGGTGAGCAGTACTTC	CASGPLGASSGEQYF
TRBV27	TRBJ2-7	-	-	TGTGCCAGCAGTTCTGGACTAGGGGGAGACGAGCAGTACTTC	CASSSGLGGDEQYF
TRBV7-2	TRBJ1-6	-	-	TGTGCCAGCAGACCCAAGAGCTCCTATAATTCACCCCTCCACTTT	CASRPKSSYNSPLHF
TRBV5-1	TRBJ2-1	-	TRBD1	TGCGCCAGCAGACCTCCCGGGACAGACCACAATGAGCAGTTCTTC	CASRPPGTDHNEQFF
TRBV10-3	TRBJ2-3	few	-	TGTGCCATCAGTGATTGGGGACTCATAAGGACAGATACGCAGTATTTT	CAISDWGLIRTDTQYF
TRBV29-1	TRBJ2-1	-	-	TGCAGCGTTGACGCCTTGGGCAATGAGCAGTTCTTC	CSVDALGNEQFF
TRBV20-1	TRBJ2-7	-	TRBD1	TGCAGTGCTACCCGGGGACAGGGAGGCGCCTACGAGCAGTACTTC	CSATRGQGGAYEQYF
TRBV6-1	TRBJ1-4	many	TRBD1	TGTGCCAGCAGTGACGGACAGGGCGAAAAACTGTTTTTT	CASSDGQGEKLFF
TRBV20-1	TRBJ1-1	few	-	TGCAGTGCTAAATGGATGAACACTGAAGCTTTCTTT	CSAKWMNTEAFF
TRBV10-3	TRBJ2-3	-	-	TGTGCCATCTCATTTGGACAGACCCGCACAGATACGCAGTATTTT	CAISFGQTRTDTQYF
TRBV9	TRBJ2-7	few	-	TGTGCCAGCAGCGTAGACGCTTATTCCTACGAGCAGTACTTC	CASSVDAYSYEQYF
TRBV20-1	TRBJ2-7	many	-	TGCAGTGCTACTCGAGGGAACTCCTACGAGCAGTACTTC	CSATRGNSYEQYF